The 16 T cell receptor beta chains reported below all come from one sample, sequenced in a study of metastatic and nonmetastatic thyroid tumors. With MiXCR, TCRdb called clones anew from the PCR reads. Of 32,000 or so clones in the sample, 15% to 20% were seen once. Each patient went into thyroid surgery without having received any treatment. The sequencing input was blood. The receptor source for this set is a male donor with papillary thyroid cancer or a benign thyroid nodule (not recorded which). Some clones in this sample may be carry-over from other donors' samples.

This clone was detected ten times or more. This chain joins TRBV19 and TRBJ2-7, with 8 bases that match TRBD2. The germline V gene has CDR1 LNHDA and CDR2 SQIVND (reference sequence). CDR3 length: 15 residues. The ends lost 6 bases at V and 2 bases at J; junction bases unmatched: 9. This CDR3 is CASSQTSALTYEQYF. The CDR3 DNA sequence: TGTGCCAGTAGCCAGACTAGCGCGTTAACCTACGAGCAGTACTTC.

The rearrangement joins TRBV2 to TRBJ2-2; 8 bases fit TRBD1. Germline V gene sequence: CDR1 SNHLY, CDR2 FYNNEI. There are 16 residues in the CDR3. The trim removed 4 bases at V and 4 bases at J, leaving 8 bases unmatched. CDR3 nucleotide sequence: TGTGCCAGCAGTGTCAAGGGACAGGCTTTCACCGGGGAGCTGTTTTTT. Translated, it gives CASSVKGQAFTGELFF.

The chain recombines TRBV15 with TRBJ2-2; no definite D call. CDR3 length equals 14 residues. The germline V and J ends were trimmed by 1 base and 0 bases, with 3 bases remaining between them. Germline V CDR1 and CDR2: LNHNV, YYDKDF (reference sequence). The CDR3 DNA reads as TGTGCCACCAGCAGAGGCCCGAACACCGGGGAGCTGTTTTTT. Translated: CATSRGPNTGELFF.

Concerning this clone: Given a much more abundant clone one base away, this may be a read error. Within the sample, other DNA sequences also encode this same CDR3. The chain couples TRBV5-1 to TRBJ2-7, with D possibly TRBD1 on 6 matching bases. The CDR3 contains 15 residues. Germline V gene lookup returns CDR1 SGHRS and CDR2 YFSETQ. The DNA for the CDR3 is TGTGCCAGCAGCTCACACGGGGCAGGGGCCTACGAGCAGTACTTC. Its translation: CASSSHGAGAYEQYF.

The V and J genes are TRBV5-1 and TRBJ2-7; D ambiguous. The V end was cut by 1 base, the J end by 5 bases, with 4 bases between. CDR3 length: 11 residues. Germline V lookup: CDR1 SGHRS, CDR2 YFSETQ. The CDR3 coding sequence is TGCGCCAGCAGCTTGTCTAACGAGCAGTACTTC. Translating gives CASSLSNEQYF.

This clone showed up many times. A clone one base away is much larger, so this may be a read error. This sequence joins TRBV20-1 and TRBJ2-7; D gene ambiguous. CDR1 is DFQATT and CDR2 is SNEGSKA in the germline V gene (reference sequence). This CDR3 region has 11 residues. Trimming removed 1 base at V and 6 bases at J, with 7 bases between. CDR3 region: CSARVQSEQYF. CDR3 coding DNA: TGCAGTGCTAGAGTCCAGTCCGAGCAGTACTTC.

For this clone: Other DNA sequences within the sample encode an identical CDR3. The chain joins TRBV12-3 or TRBV12-4 to TRBJ1-3; perhaps TRBD1 as D (5 bases). Trimming took 6 bases from V and 1 from J, leaving 10 bases between them. The CDR3 spans 14 residues. The CDR3 DNA follows: TGTGCCAGCAGCACAGGTCCATCTGGAAACACCATATATTTT. It encodes CASSTGPSGNTIYF.

The DNA of the CDR3 is TGTGCCAGCAGTTACTCAGGTCCTCGGCACTTCTATAATTCACCCCTCCACTTT. Its protein is CASSYSGPRHFYNSPLHF. The V gene is TRBV6-5, the J gene TRBJ1-6; D not certain. The CDR3 extends over 18 amino acids. CDR1 MNHEY and CDR2 SVGAGI come from the germline V gene. V lost 0 bases, J lost 3 bases, and 15 bases lay in between.

This clone was seen at least ten times. The same CDR3 also results from other DNA sequences found in this sample. The chain couples TRBV10-3 to TRBJ1-1; no clear D. Germline V lookup: CDR1 ENHRY, CDR2 SYGVKD. The CDR3 contains 15 residues. The V and J ends lost 0 bases and 0 bases respectively, with 8 bases between them. The CDR3 here is CAISESVDLNTEAFF. The CDR3 nucleotides are TGTGCCATCAGTGAGTCGGTGGACCTGAACACTGAAGCTTTCTTT.

This clone was found many times. This chain connects TRBV19 to TRBJ2-3, with D possibly TRBD2 on 6 matching bases. CDR3 length equals 14 residues. V dropped 7 bases and J dropped 5 bases, with 16 bases sitting between them. CDR1 and CDR2 from the germline V gene are LNHDA and SQIVND (reference sequence). This chain's CDR3 is CASNNWAEGDTQYF. CDR3 bases: TGTGCCAGTAATAATTGGGCGGAGGGAGATACGCAGTATTTT.

This clone was detected a few times. CDR3 in amino acids: CASSLLGGALSYGYTF. CDR3 DNA sequence: TGTGCCAGCAGTTTATTGGGAGGGGCCCTTTCCTATGGCTACACCTTC. The chain couples TRBV28 to TRBJ1-2, with D tentatively TRBD1 (5 bases). This CDR3 spans 16 amino acids. Germline lookup yields CDR1 MDHEN and CDR2 SYDVKM. V was clipped by 1 base and J by 4 bases, with 16 bases between them.

The V call is TRBV6-1, the J call TRBJ2-2, with a tentative D call TRBD2 (6 bases). Germline CDR1 and CDR2: MNHNS and SASEGT. The CDR3 is made up of 15 amino acids. Trimming pared 5 bases from V and 1 base from J, leaving 11 bases between. CDR3 sequence reads: CASSPGTWNTGELFF. The CDR3 DNA reads TGTGCCAGCAGTCCCGGGACTTGGAACACCGGGGAGCTGTTTTTT.

This clone showed up many times. Possible read error: a much larger clone is one base away. This rearrangement joins TRBV28 to TRBJ2-2, with D unresolved. Between the trimmed V and J ends, which lost 6 bases and 13 bases, there was a span of 21 bases. CDR1 is MDHEN and CDR2 is SYDVKM in the germline V gene. The length of the CDR3 is 14 residues. CDR3 coding DNA: TGTGCCAGCAGATCTGGAATGGGGTGGGCGTCGCTGTTTTTT. This codes for CASRSGMGWASLFF. The full variable domain, with the rest looked up from reference TRBV28 and TRBJ2-2, is DVKVTQSSRYLVKRTGEKVFLECVQDMDHENMFWYRQDPGLGLRLIYFSYDVKMKEKGDIPEGYSVSREKKERFSLILESASTNQTSMYLCASRSGMGWASLFFGEGSRLTVL.

Many counts were recorded for this clone. This CDR3 is CASSRSGTGAYEQYF. The CDR3 DNA sequence: TGTGCCAGCAGCCGATCCGGAACAGGGGCCTACGAGCAGTACTTC. This rearrangement joins TRBV11-2 to TRBJ2-7; 7 nucleotides match TRBD1. The CDR3 is 15 amino acids. V gave up 5 bases and J gave up 2 bases; unmatched junction bases: 9. From germline, CDR1 is SGHAT and CDR2 FQNNGV.

This clone is classed as medium-sized. This chain's CDR3 is CASTPPEGANEQYF. CDR3 in DNA: TGTGCCAGCACCCCCCCGGAGGGAGCGAACGAGCAGTACTTC. The rearrangement links TRBV28 to TRBJ2-7; D perhaps matches TRBD2 (6 bases). The ends were cut back, 7 bases at V and 5 bases at J, with 18 bases in the middle. CDR1 and CDR2 (germline): MDHEN, SYDVKM. CDR3 length: 14 residues. The complete variable domain, with remaining parts taken from reference TRBV28 and TRBJ2-7, reads DVKVTQSSRYLVKRTGEKVFLECVQDMDHENMFWYRQDPGLGLRLIYFSYDVKMKEKGDIPEGYSVSREKKERFSLILESASTNQTSMYLCASTPPEGANEQYFGPGTRLTVT.

This clone came up a few times. V usage is TRBV7-3 and J usage is TRBJ2-3; TRBD2 is a possible D gene (6 bases). The V gene lost 4 bases and the J gene lost 0 bases, with 11 bases spanning the gap. Germline values: CDR1 SGHTA, CDR2 FQGTGA. The CDR3 sequence is 15 residues long. This CDR3 reads CASSSPGTSTDTQYF. The DNA for the CDR3 is TGTGCCAGCAGCTCCCCCGGGACTAGCACAGATACGCAGTATTTT.